A single sample gave rise to the 21 T cell receptor beta chains below, sequenced in a study of long-term antiretroviral therapy in people with HIV. The assay, immunoSEQ v3.0, was run at survey level. Some clones are missing from TCRdb's copy, which holds only in-frame ones; the method was immunoSEQ multiplex PCR. The sample lists about 14,000 clones, 75% to 85% occurring once. The specimen comprised unsorted PBMCs, sampled 1.3 years before starting antiretroviral therapy. These receptor sequences come from a man aged 35 to 55 with HIV.

CDR3 bases: TGTGCCAGCAGTCCGCGGGGGTCGACCTACGAGCAGTACTTC. Protein product: CASSPRGSTYEQYF. The chain has TRBV6-6 and TRBJ2-7; 7 bases line up with TRBD2. Trimming took 5 bases from V and 2 from J; bases not matched to a gene: 6. CDR1 and CDR2 (germline): MNHNY, SVGAGI (reference sequence). There are 14 residues in the CDR3.

The V and J genes are TRBV7-9 and TRBJ2-2; D may match TRBD1 or TRBD2 (5 bases each). The CDR3 covers 17 residues. Germline V lookup: CDR1 SEHNR, CDR2 FQNEAQ (reference sequence). The V end was cut by 5 bases, the J end by 1 base, with 17 bases between. The CDR3 reads CASSLQRGLGNTGELFF. The CDR3 DNA reads TGTGCCAGCAGCCTGCAGAGGGGATTAGGGAACACCGGGGAGCTGTTTTTT. The full variable domain, with the rest looked up from reference TRBV7-9 and TRBJ2-2, is DTGVSQNPRHKITKRGQNVTFRCDPISEHNRLYWYRQTLGQGPEFLTYFQNEAQLEKSRLLSDRFSAERPKGSFSTLEIQRTEQGDSAMYLCASSLQRGLGNTGELFFGEGSRLTVL.

V usage is TRBV5-1 and J usage is TRBJ2-7, with D possibly being TRBD1 (6 bases). This CDR3 contains 15 residues. The V and J ends lost 0 bases and 4 bases respectively, with 14 bases between them. From germline, CDR1 is SGHRS and CDR2 YFSETQ. CDR3 nucleotides: TGCGCCAGCAGCTTGGTACAGGGTAGATATTACGAGCAGTACTTC. Its protein is CASSLVQGRYYEQYF.

V and J are TRBV11-2 and TRBJ1-4, with 8 bases fitting TRBD1. Germline trimming cut 3 bases from V and 8 bases from J; bases unmatched to any gene: 5. The CDR3 has 14 amino acids. Germline CDR1 and CDR2: SGHAT and FQNNGV. The CDR3 DNA reads as TGTGCCAGCAGCTTTGGACAGGGAGCCGAAAAACTGTTTTTT. Its translation: CASSFGQGAEKLFF.

The chain has TRBV10-1 and TRBJ1-2; possible D gene TRBD1, 6 bases. Germline V gene lookup returns CDR1 WNHNN and CDR2 SYGVQD (reference sequence). The CDR3 extends over 13 amino acids. V was clipped by 1 base and J by 3 bases, with 6 bases between them. The CDR3 reads CASSEYRDYGYTF. The CDR3 DNA reads as TGCGCCAGCAGTGAGTACAGGGACTATGGCTACACCTTC.

The J gene is TRBJ2-3, the V gene TRBV29-1; D unclear. V lost 4 bases to trimming and J lost 2 bases, with 10 bases between them. Per the germline V gene, CDR1 is SQVTM and CDR2 is ANQGSEA. The CDR3 loop spans 13 amino acids. The CDR3 protein is CSVVSSFTDTQYF. In DNA, the CDR3 is TGCAGCGTTGTATCCAGCTTCACAGATACGCAGTATTTT.

The chain links TRBV10-2 to TRBJ1-1; D might be TRBD1 (5 bases). CDR1 is WSHSY, CDR2 SAAADI, per germline. The CDR3 totals 15 residues. The V end lost 0 bases, the J end lost 2 bases, and 10 bases lay between the germline ends. The CDR3 nucleotides are TGCGCCAGCAGTGAGTCGGGCAGGGATAACACTGAAGCTTTCTTT. It specifies CASSESGRDNTEAFF.

This clone was detected only once. The chain links TRBV5-6 to TRBJ2-7, with D possibly being TRBD1 or TRBD2 (5 bases each). The CDR3 covers 14 residues. CDR1 and CDR2 (germline): SGHDT, YYEEEE. Trimming pared 4 bases from V and 1 base from J, leaving 12 bases between. The CDR3 region has the DNA TGTGCCAGCAGCCGCCGGGACCGTTCCTACGAGCAGTACTTC. Translation gives CASSRRDRSYEQYF.

The CDR3 DNA is TGTGCCAGCAGCCAGGGGAGGGCCAACGTCCTGACTTTC. Protein: CASSQGRANVLTF. The rearrangement uses TRBV4-2 and TRBJ2-6; D is uncertain. The V end lost 3 bases, the J end lost 5 bases, and 5 bases lay between the germline ends. The CDR3 length is 13 residues. CDR1 LGHNA and CDR2 YNFKEQ come from the germline V gene.

CDR3 protein: CASSPRDGQNIQYF. CDR3 nucleotide sequence: TGTGCCAGCTCACCGCGGGACGGTCAAAACATTCAGTACTTC. The chain joins TRBV18 to TRBJ2-4; the D gene is possibly TRBD2 (6 bases). The CDR3 is 14 residues long. Germline CDR1 and CDR2: KGHSH and LQKENI. Trimming took 3 bases from V and 5 from J, leaving 11 bases between them.

DNA for the CDR3: TGTGCCAGCACCTTTAAATCTGATTCACCCCTCCACTTT. Translation: CASTFKSDSPLHF. J is TRBJ1-6 and V is TRBV2; D call uncertain. The ends were cut back, 7 bases at V and 8 bases at J, with 12 bases in the middle. The CDR3 has 13 residues. Germline loops: CDR1 SNHLY, CDR2 FYNNEI.

This clone came up a few times. Other DNA sequences in the same sample also yield this CDR3. V and J are TRBV9 and TRBJ2-3, with 7 bases that match TRBD2. The CDR3 is made up of 16 amino acids. The junction had 6 bases not matched to a gene; V was cut back by 0 bases and J by 2 bases. Germline lookup yields CDR1 SGDLS and CDR2 YYNGEE. CDR3 protein: CASSVDNGGTTDTQYF. In nucleotides, the CDR3 is TGTGCCAGCAGCGTAGACAACGGGGGGACCACAGATACGCAGTATTTT.

The gene calls are TRBV10-3 and TRBJ2-7; TRBD1 agrees at 8 bases. CDR1 is ENHRY and CDR2 is SYGVKD in the germline V gene. J was trimmed by 5 bases and V by 3 bases; bases with no gene match: 12. The CDR3 totals 16 residues. The CDR3 here is CAISDRQGASVDEQYF. CDR3 DNA: TGTGCCATCAGTGACCGCCAGGGGGCGAGCGTCGACGAGCAGTACTTC.

This chain links TRBV27 with TRBJ2-7; 7 bases are a match to TRBD2. Trimming at V came to 3 bases and at J to 5 bases, leaving 7 bases not matched to a gene. The CDR3 length is 14 residues. Germline V gene lookup returns CDR1 MNHEY and CDR2 SMNVEV (reference sequence). CDR3 sequence (DNA): TGTGCCAGCAGTTTTGTTGGGAGGGTCAACGAGCAGTACTTC. Protein sequence: CASSFVGRVNEQYF.

This clone showed up just once. V is TRBV5-8 and J is TRBJ1-1; TRBD1 matches at 7 bases. The CDR3 runs 15 residues. V shed 5 bases, J shed 0 bases, and the junction held 7 bases outside the gene matches. The germline V gene has CDR1 SGHTS and CDR2 YDEGEE. This CDR3 is CASRKRQGMNTEAFF. The CDR3 region has the DNA TGTGCCAGCAGGAAACGACAGGGTATGAACACTGAAGCTTTCTTT.

The CDR3, as DNA: TGTGCCAGCAGTTACGGACAGGGTAATTCACCCCTCCACTTT. Residues: CASSYGQGNSPLHF. The chain carries TRBV6-6 and TRBJ1-6, with 8 bases matching TRBD1. Germline V gene sequence: CDR1 MNHNY, CDR2 SVGAGI (reference sequence). This CDR3 comprises 14 residues. After removal of 2 bases from V and 6 bases from J, the junction contained 0 bases not matched to a gene.

This chain uses TRBV18 with TRBJ1-2; the D is unclear. Germline CDR1 is KGHSH and CDR2 is LQKENI. The CDR3 is 13 amino acids. V was shortened by 2 bases and J by 6 bases, with 10 bases between the two germline ends. The CDR3 loop reads CASSPGQENGYTF. The CDR3, as DNA: TGTGCCAGCTCACCAGGGCAGGAGAATGGCTACACCTTC.

The J gene is TRBJ1-5, the V gene TRBV18; the D gene is possibly TRBD1 (6 bases). The CDR3 is 13 amino acids. Germline V gene lookup returns CDR1 KGHSH and CDR2 LQKENI. Trimming took off 6 bases at V and 5 bases at J, with 11 bases between the two ends. Here the CDR3 reads CASSADRYQPQHF. CDR3 sequence (DNA): TGTGCCAGCTCCGCCGACAGGTATCAGCCCCAGCATTTT. The full variable domain, its missing parts supplied by reference TRBV18 and TRBJ1-5, is NAGVMQNPRHLVRRRGQEARLRCSPMKGHSHVYWYRQLPEEGLKFMVYLQKENIIDESGMPKERFSAEFPKEGPSILRIQQVVRGDSAAYFCASSADRYQPQHFGDGTRLSIL.

This clone was seen once. This chain connects TRBV4-2 to TRBJ2-1, with D perhaps matching TRBD2 (6 bases). The CDR3 spans 14 residues. Germline V lookup: CDR1 LGHNA, CDR2 YNFKEQ. Deletions cut 1 base from V and 8 bases from J, with 12 bases between. The DNA of the CDR3 is TGTGCCAGCAGCCAAGCGGGGGATTTCCATGAGCAGTTCTTC. It yields the protein CASSQAGDFHEQFF.

The V gene is TRBV30, the J gene TRBJ2-7, with D perhaps given as TRBD1 or TRBD2 (6 bases each). Trimming removed 4 bases from V and 3 bases from J, with 16 bases in between. This CDR3 spans 14 amino acids. Germline CDR1 reads GTSNPN; CDR2 reads SVGIG (reference sequence). CDR3: CAWNPGASVYEQYF. CDR3 DNA: TGTGCCTGGAATCCGGGGGCCTCTGTCTACGAGCAGTACTTC. Supplemented by reference TRBV30 and TRBJ2-7, the full variable domain reads SQTIHQWPATLVQPVGSPLSLECTVEGTSNPNLYWYRQAAGRGLQLLFYSVGIGQISSEVPQNLSASRPQDRQFILSSKKLLLSDSGFYLCAWNPGASVYEQYFGPGTRLTVT.

This clone has more than one count but fewer than ten. The chain is built from TRBV18 and TRBJ1-6; D not resolved. Germline assignment: CDR1 KGHSH and CDR2 LQKENI. V lost 2 bases and J lost 7, with 3 bases in between. CDR3 length: 12 residues. For the CDR3, the DNA is TGTGCCAGCTCACCAAGAAATTCACCCCTCCACTTT. It yields the protein CASSPRNSPLHF. The whole variable domain, remainder taken from reference TRBV18 and TRBJ1-6, is NAGVMQNPRHLVRRRGQEARLRCSPMKGHSHVYWYRQLPEEGLKFMVYLQKENIIDESGMPKERFSAEFPKEGPSILRIQQVVRGDSAAYFCASSPRNSPLHFGNGTRLTVT.